This paragraph covers one TCR beta chain sequence. Its antigen is currently unknown. Looked up from germline, CDR1 is MDHEN and CDR2 is SYDVKM. This CDR3 has 14 amino acids. J was trimmed by 0 bases and V by 8 bases; bases with no gene match: 5. The data originate from a study of glioma-infiltrating T cells after dendritic cell vaccination. Input was 2 ug genomic DNA, or all available if less. Assay used: immunoSEQ multiplex PCR; TCRdb lists only in-frame clones, some missing. The data show tens of thousands of clones, about 85% seen once. Study-level points and caveats: Longer survival after dendritic cell vaccination followed higher pretreatment TIL content.

This rearrangement joins TRBV28 to TRBJ1-1; 8 bases are a match to TRBD1. The clonotype originates from a human donor with glioblastoma. The sample was blood, taken before dendritic cell vaccination. CDR3 in DNA: TGTGCCAGCCGGGACAGGCCCCTGAACACTGAAGCTTTCTTT. Its translation is CASRDRPLNTEAFF.